The 6 T cell receptor beta chains reported below all come from one sample, sequenced in a study of T cell clones after liver transplantation. This table comes from immunoSEQ multiplex PCR, and its TCRdb copy is limited to in-frame clones, with some not included. The sample shows just over 80,000 clones, about 82% of them seen only once. This sample comprised CD4+ T cells from blood, obtained approximately 3.5 years after liver transplant. The receptor source for this set is a human patient who received a liver transplant. Some T cells may have originated in the graft donor.

V and J are TRBV13 and TRBJ2-7; 9 positions match TRBD1. V was pared by 5 bases and J by 5 bases, with 10 bases of the junction left unmatched. Germline V gene sequence: CDR1 PRHDT, CDR2 FYEKMQ (reference sequence). The CDR3 is 15 residues long. The DNA for the CDR3 is TGTGCCAGCAGCCGGTTTACAGGGGGCGAGGACGAGCAGTACTTC. Amino acid sequence: CASSRFTGGEDEQYF. The whole variable domain, remainder taken from reference TRBV13 and TRBJ2-7, is AAGVIQSPRHLIKEKRETATLKCYPIPRHDTVYWYQQGPGQDPQFLISFYEKMQSDKGSIPDRFSAQQFSDYHSELNMSSLELGDSALYFCASSRFTGGEDEQYFGPGTRLTVT.

V usage is TRBV7-6 and J usage is TRBJ2-3, with D possibly matching TRBD2 (5 bases). Germline CDR1 is SGHVS and CDR2 is FNYEAQ. V lost 4 bases and J lost 6, with 11 bases in between. The CDR3 is 13 amino acids. The CDR3 here is CASSSTPGDTQYF. CDR3 DNA sequence: TGTGCCAGCAGCTCCACCCCGGGGGATACGCAGTATTTT.

This rearrangement joins TRBV18 to TRBJ2-5; tentative D call: TRBD2 (6 bases). Germline V lookup: CDR1 KGHSH, CDR2 LQKENI. Trimming took off 0 bases at V and 2 bases at J, with 10 bases between the two ends. The length of the CDR3 is 15 residues. The CDR3 DNA sequence: TGTGCCAGCTCACCACCGTCCGCGGGACAAGAGACCCAGTACTTC. Amino acid sequence: CASSPPSAGQETQYF.

This sequence joins TRBV28 and TRBJ1-2; D is undetermined. The V and J ends lost 4 bases and 8 bases respectively, with 20 bases between them. The CDR3 covers 15 residues. CDR1 is MDHEN, CDR2 SYDVKM, per germline. Here the CDR3 reads CASSSPWSRLWGYTF. CDR3 sequence (DNA): TGTGCCAGCAGTTCCCCCTGGTCGCGTCTGTGGGGCTACACCTTC.

This chain connects TRBV30 to TRBJ2-7, with TRBD2 matching over 10 bases. Germline V CDR1 and CDR2: GTSNPN, SVGIG (reference sequence). This CDR3 has 15 amino acids. Trimming removed 3 bases from V and 6 bases from J; junction bases left unmatched: 11. CDR3 residues: CAWSPSGRGPGEQYF. DNA for the CDR3: TGTGCCTGGAGCCCTAGCGGGAGAGGACCTGGCGAGCAGTACTTC.

The chain employs TRBV28 and TRBJ2-7; D unclear. In germline, CDR1 is MDHEN, CDR2 SYDVKM. The V end was cut by 7 bases, the J end by 7 bases, with 11 bases between. The CDR3 has 11 amino acids. This CDR3 is CASTPYEEQYF. Here the CDR3 DNA reads TGTGCCAGCACCCCCTATGAGGAGCAGTACTTC.